The next 16 T cell receptor beta chains were all read from a single sample in a study of T-cell memory formation after mild COVID-19. TCRdb fed the 5' RACE reads into MiXCR, producing one record per CDR3 protein. The top ten hold roughly 10% of the sample, which has about 210,000 distinct CDR3 sequences, roughly 30% seen once. Material for sequencing was PBMCs or a T cell subset sorted from them (not recorded which). The receptor source for this set is an adult woman who had mild COVID-19 (a few samples of this study predate the infection). Cell type and time point are not known.

This clonotype was seen a handful of times. The genes are TRBV20-1 and TRBJ2-7; 7 bases fit TRBD1. The germline CDR1 and CDR2 sequences are DFQATT and SNEGSKA (reference sequence). The trim removed 0 bases at V and 0 bases at J, leaving 5 bases unmatched. This CDR3 has 15 residues. CDR3 bases: TGCAGTGCTAGAGATGGACAGGCCCGCTCCTACGAGCAGTACTTC. Encoded protein: CSARDGQARSYEQYF.

The chain combines TRBV7-6 with TRBJ2-7, with 7 bases fitting TRBD2. The germline CDR1 and CDR2 sequences are SGHVS and FNYEAQ. The CDR3 loop spans 15 amino acids. The J segment lost 5 bases and the V segment lost 1 base, leaving 8 bases of the junction unmatched. This chain's CDR3 is CASSLEAGRIDEQYF. CDR3 nucleotides: TGTGCCAGCAGCTTAGAAGCGGGAAGGATAGACGAGCAGTACTTC.

The V call is TRBV12-3 or TRBV12-4, the J call TRBJ2-3; D may correspond to TRBD1 or TRBD2 (5 bases each). There are 15 residues in the CDR3. V was clipped by 6 bases and J by 2 bases, with 15 bases between them. CDR3 residues: CASSHRTAHTDTQYF. The CDR3 DNA is TGTGCCAGCAGCCACAGGACTGCCCACACAGATACGCAGTATTTT.

The chain combines TRBV29-1 with TRBJ1-1, with D maybe TRBD1 (5 bases). The ends were cut back, 5 bases at V and 4 bases at J, with 11 bases in the middle. Germline V CDR1 and CDR2: SQVTM, ANQGSEA. The CDR3 contains 12 residues. This chain's CDR3 is CSVSRGITEAFF. In DNA, the CDR3 is TGCAGCGTTAGTCGGGGGATCACTGAAGCTTTCTTT.

The CDR3 DNA follows: TGTGCCAGCAGTCCCCAGAGGCGTACTGAAGCTTTCTTT. Protein sequence: CASSPQRRTEAFF. The chain employs TRBV27 and TRBJ1-1; the D is unclear. Per the germline V gene, CDR1 is MNHEY and CDR2 is SMNVEV (reference sequence). Trimming took off 5 bases at V and 5 bases at J, with 12 bases between the two ends. The CDR3 sequence is 13 residues long.

V gene TRBV5-4 combines with J gene TRBJ2-3; 9 nucleotides agree with TRBD2. The CDR3 covers 16 residues. Germline V CDR1 and CDR2: SGHNT, YYREEE (reference sequence). V was pared by 4 bases and J by 6 bases, with 12 bases of the junction left unmatched. DNA of the CDR3: TGTGCCAGCAGCACCGGGACTAGCTGGGGGGCGGATACGCAGTATTTT. Its translation is CASSTGTSWGADTQYF.

This clonotype has just a few counts. J is TRBJ2-5 and V is TRBV7-9; unclear D gene. The CDR3 covers 14 residues. Per germline, CDR1 SEHNR and CDR2 FQNEAQ (reference sequence). V was shortened by 4 bases and J by 1 base, with 10 bases between the two germline ends. CDR3 bases: TGTGCCAGCAGCTCATCACGGCCCCAAGAGACCCAGTACTTC. This encodes CASSSSRPQETQYF.

V usage is TRBV10-3 and J usage is TRBJ2-7, with 7 bases fitting TRBD1. Trimming took 5 bases from V and 3 from J; bases not matched to a gene: 4. CDR3 length: 13 amino acids. Germline V gene sequence: CDR1 ENHRY, CDR2 SYGVKD. The CDR3 sequence is CAISWDSRYEQYF. CDR3 DNA sequence: TGTGCCATCAGTTGGGACAGTCGCTACGAGCAGTACTTC.

This clonotype turned up a few times. The V gene is TRBV20-1, the J gene TRBJ2-3, with D maybe TRBD2 (5 bases). Per the germline V gene, CDR1 is DFQATT and CDR2 is SNEGSKA (reference sequence). CDR3 length: 15 amino acids. Between the trimmed V and J ends, which lost 5 bases and 4 bases, there was a span of 19 bases. CDR3 sequence: CSARLPGRPPDTQYF. The CDR3 nucleotides read TGCAGTGCTCGCCTTCCGGGAAGGCCCCCAGATACGCAGTATTTT.

This chain links TRBV9 with TRBJ1-1; D possibly corresponds to TRBD1 (6 bases). Germline V gene data show CDR1 as SGDLS and CDR2 as YYNGEE. The CDR3 has 14 residues. With 5 bases removed from V and 1 base from J, the gap between germline ends came to 12 bases. CDR3 coding DNA: TGTGCCAGCAGTAGACAGGCGGGGAACACTGAAGCTTTCTTT. It specifies CASSRQAGNTEAFF.

V usage is TRBV3-1 and J usage is TRBJ2-5, with 13 bases lining up with TRBD2. CDR3 size: 15 residues. V shed 4 bases, J shed 5 bases, and the junction held 4 bases outside the gene matches. The germline V gene encodes CDR1 LGHDT and CDR2 YNNKEL (reference sequence). CDR3 amino acids: CASSLGLAGRETQYF. CDR3 nucleotides: TGTGCCAGCAGCCTGGGACTAGCGGGGAGGGAGACCCAGTACTTC.

The chain combines TRBV18 with TRBJ2-5; 8 bases align to TRBD1. The CDR3 contains 14 residues. CDR1 is KGHSH and CDR2 is LQKENI in the germline V gene. J gave up 5 bases and V 3 bases, and 5 bases lay outside the gene matches. The DNA of the CDR3 is TGTGCCAGCTCACCGGCAGGGGGCGGGGAGACCCAGTACTTC. As protein: CASSPAGGGETQYF.

This clonotype was counted many times. This rearrangement joins TRBV3-1 to TRBJ2-1; D might be TRBD1 or TRBD2, each matching 5 bases. Germline V gene lookup returns CDR1 LGHDT and CDR2 YNNKEL (reference sequence). Trimming removed 7 bases from V and 7 bases from J, with 20 bases in between. The CDR3 has 15 residues. The CDR3 nucleotides read TGTGCCAGCACCCACGGTCGGGACGTTATAAATGAGCAGTTCTTC. Amino acid sequence: CASTHGRDVINEQFF.

This clonotype turned up a few times. The J gene is TRBJ2-7, the V gene TRBV4-3, with TRBD1 matching 7 bases. The CDR3 spans 16 residues. After removal of 2 bases from V and 2 bases from J, the junction contained 9 bases not matched to a gene. Per germline, CDR1 LGHNA and CDR2 YSLEER. CDR3 nucleotides: TGCGCCAGCAGCCAAAGACAGGGTACTACTGCCTACGAGCAGTACTTC. This sequence encodes CASSQRQGTTAYEQYF.

The chain recombines TRBV20-1 with TRBJ2-7; D possibly corresponds to TRBD1 (5 bases). CDR3 length equals 11 residues. Germline V lookup: CDR1 DFQATT, CDR2 SNEGSKA (reference sequence). This CDR3 reads CSRSRGNEQYF. The CDR3 DNA sequence: TGCAGCCGATCAAGGGGCAACGAGCAGTACTTC.

The chain joins TRBV3-1 to TRBJ2-7, with a weak D call TRBD1 (6 bases). Trimming cost V 3 bases and J 5 bases, with 14 bases left between them. The CDR3 is made up of 14 amino acids. Germline CDR1 is LGHDT and CDR2 is YNNKEL (reference sequence). Here the CDR3 DNA reads TGTGCCAGCAGCCAGCGGCAGGGGATCAACGAGCAGTACTTC. This codes for CASSQRQGINEQYF.